This entry lists 27 T cell receptor beta chains sequenced from one sample in a study of T-cell memory formation after mild COVID-19. TCRdb redid the calling of the 5' RACE reads with MiXCR, one entry per CDR3 protein. The data contain 450,000 to 700,000 distinct CDR3 sequences, roughly 18% of them singletons. Sequenced input: PBMCs or a T cell subset sorted from them (not recorded which). The receptors were sampled from an adult woman who had mild COVID-19 (a few samples of this study predate the infection). Cell type and time point are not known.

The chain employs TRBV24-1 and TRBJ2-1; weak D call: TRBD2 (11 bases). CDR3 size: 18 residues. Germline V gene data show CDR1 as KGHDR and CDR2 as SFDVKD. Trimming shortened V by 7 bases and J by 5 bases, and 26 bases separated the two germline ends. The CDR3 loop reads CATRGGGQGGLADNEQFF. Here the CDR3 DNA reads TGTGCCACCAGAGGGGGAGGACAGGGGGGACTAGCGGACAATGAGCAGTTCTTC.

This rearrangement joins TRBV12-3 or TRBV12-4 to TRBJ2-1; 8 nucleotides match TRBD2. The CDR3 has 14 residues. Trimming removed 5 bases from V and 10 bases from J; junction bases left unmatched: 10. The CDR3, as DNA: TGTGCCAGCAGTCCACGGACTAGCAAAAGGGAGCAGTTCTTC. It encodes CASSPRTSKREQFF.

V is TRBV12-3 or TRBV12-4 and J is TRBJ1-2; D unresolved. The CDR3 contains 13 residues. V lost 5 bases and J lost 8, with 15 bases in between. CDR3 loop: CASSPDGGFGYTF. In DNA form, the CDR3 reads TGTGCCAGCAGTCCGGACGGTGGGTTCGGCTACACCTTC.

This sequence joins TRBV2 and TRBJ2-7; D may be TRBD1 (5 bases). V shed 6 bases and J shed 0 bases, with 12 bases lying between them. The CDR3 is made up of 14 amino acids. Germline V gene lookup returns CDR1 SNHLY and CDR2 FYNNEI. CDR3 protein: CASRLTESSYEQYF. In nucleotides, the CDR3 is TGTGCCAGCAGATTGACAGAGAGCTCCTACGAGCAGTACTTC.

The CDR3: CASSRDFIGDTQYF. The CDR3, as DNA: TGTGCCAGCAGTCGGGACTTCATCGGGGATACGCAGTATTTT. The rearrangement joins TRBV6-6 to TRBJ2-3, with D tentatively TRBD2 (6 bases). Germline-derived CDR1 and CDR2 are MNHNY and SVGAGI (reference sequence). Trimming removed 5 bases from V and 6 bases from J, with 15 bases in between. The CDR3 loop spans 14 amino acids.

The V call is TRBV9, the J call TRBJ2-1, with 9 bases lining up with TRBD1. This CDR3 has 14 residues. Looked up from germline, CDR1 is SGDLS and CDR2 is YYNGEE. J lost 7 bases, V lost 5 bases, and 7 bases had no gene match. CDR3 sequence (DNA): TGTGCCAGCAGACCCGGGACAGGGTCGAATGAGCAGTTCTTC. Translated: CASRPGTGSNEQFF.

This clonotype was counted a few times. This rearrangement joins TRBV9 to TRBJ2-5, with 9 bases matching TRBD1. This CDR3 has 16 amino acids. Germline V gene data show CDR1 as SGDLS and CDR2 as YYNGEE. V was pared by 0 bases and J by 5 bases, with 8 bases of the junction left unmatched. This CDR3 reads CASSVGRDRAVETQYF. The CDR3 DNA reads TGTGCCAGCAGCGTAGGCCGGGACAGGGCTGTGGAGACCCAGTACTTC. Complete variable domain (other parts from reference TRBV9 and TRBJ2-5): DSGVTQTPKHLITATGQRVTLRCSPRSGDLSVYWYQQSLDQGLQFLIQYYNGEERAKGNILERFSAQQFPDLHSELNLSSLELGDSALYFCASSVGRDRAVETQYFGPGTRLLVL.

This clonotype was counted a few times. The V and J genes are TRBV20-1 and TRBJ2-5; no firm D call. Trimming took 3 bases from V and 2 from J, leaving 10 bases between them. Germline V gene data show CDR1 as DFQATT and CDR2 as SNEGSKA (reference sequence). The CDR3 runs to 13 residues. This chain's CDR3 is CSARGRDQETQYF. Written as DNA, the CDR3 is TGCAGTGCTAGGGGTAGGGATCAAGAGACCCAGTACTTC.

V usage is TRBV6-1 and J usage is TRBJ2-5; D is unclear. CDR3 length: 15 residues. Germline assignment: CDR1 MNHNS and CDR2 SASEGT. V lost 7 bases and J 9 bases, leaving 24 bases between the germline ends. CDR3 residues: CASTPPDGWLKAQYF. The DNA of the CDR3 is TGTGCCAGCACCCCGCCGGACGGATGGTTGAAGGCCCAGTACTTC.

This rearrangement joins TRBV12-3 or TRBV12-4 to TRBJ1-1; maybe TRBD1 (5 bases). Trimming took 7 bases from V and 4 from J, leaving 19 bases between them. The CDR3 is 15 residues long. The CDR3 DNA follows: TGTGCCAGCAACCATATGGGGTCTGGGGGCACTGAAGCTTTCTTT. Translated, it gives CASNHMGSGGTEAFF.

This clonotype has more than one count but fewer than ten. V gene TRBV5-1 combines with J gene TRBJ1-2; the D gene is possibly TRBD1 (6 bases). This CDR3 region has 15 residues. Trimming stripped 0 bases from V and 2 bases from J, with 11 bases between. Looked up from germline, CDR1 is SGHRS and CDR2 is YFSETQ. CDR3: CASSLVQGVNYGYTF. The CDR3, as DNA: TGCGCCAGCAGCTTGGTACAGGGTGTCAACTATGGCTACACCTTC.

This rearrangement joins TRBV7-9 to TRBJ2-5, with TRBD2 identical over 10 bases. Germline V CDR1 and CDR2: SEHNR, FQNEAQ (reference sequence). There are 18 residues in the CDR3. Trimming at V came to 5 bases and at J to 7 bases, leaving 19 bases not matched to a gene. CDR3 nucleotide sequence: TGTGCCAGCAGCCCAGACCTTAGCGGGGGGCCCCCCCGTGGGACCCAGTACTTC. Translation gives CASSPDLSGGPPRGTQYF. Full variable domain (outside the CDR3, taken from reference TRBV7-9 and TRBJ2-5): DTGVSQNPRHKITKRGQNVTFRCDPISEHNRLYWYRQTLGQGPEFLTYFQNEAQLEKSRLLSDRFSAERPKGSFSTLEIQRTEQGDSAMYLCASSPDLSGGPPRGTQYFGPGTRLLVL.

This clonotype was counted between two and nine times. The rearrangement uses TRBV6-5 and TRBJ2-3; D is tentatively TRBD1 or TRBD2 (5 bases each). Germline CDR1 MNHEY, CDR2 SVGAGI. The CDR3 loop spans 17 amino acids. V was trimmed by 0 bases and J by 2 bases, leaving 15 bases between them. CDR3 sequence (DNA): TGTGCCAGCAGTTACTCGGGACCGCTTTCACACACAGATACGCAGTATTTT. Its translation is CASSYSGPLSHTDTQYF.

V is TRBV20-1 and J is TRBJ1-2, with D tentatively TRBD1 (6 bases). Germline V gives CDR1 DFQATT, CDR2 SNEGSKA (reference sequence). The CDR3 extends over 14 amino acids. The CDR3 protein is CKTDREVANYGYTF. The CDR3 region has the DNA TGCAAAACGGACAGAGAGGTGGCTAACTATGGCTACACCTTC.

This clonotype was counted many times. This sequence joins TRBV4-1 and TRBJ2-5; 8 bases align to TRBD2. There are 17 residues in the CDR3. V shed 0 bases, J shed 5 bases, and the junction held 11 bases outside the gene matches. The germline V gene encodes CDR1 MGHRA and CDR2 YSYEKL. CDR3 sequence reads: CASSQDPGLAFVETQYF. CDR3 nucleotides: TGCGCCAGCAGCCAAGACCCAGGACTAGCTTTTGTGGAGACCCAGTACTTC.

This clonotype was counted between two and nine times. Here the CDR3 reads CASSSFSETQYF. The DNA of the CDR3 is TGTGCCAGCAGCTCCTTCTCAGAGACCCAGTACTTC. The chain has TRBV7-6 and TRBJ2-5; D is undetermined. V was pared by 4 bases and J by 4 bases, with 7 bases between. CDR1 is SGHVS and CDR2 is FNYEAQ in the germline V gene. This CDR3 has 12 amino acids.

The chain employs TRBV11-2 and TRBJ2-2; tentatively, D is TRBD1 (6 bases). Trimming cost V 1 base and J 7 bases, with 10 bases left between them. From germline, CDR1 is SGHAT and CDR2 FQNNGV. The CDR3 has 14 residues. This CDR3 is CASSLVGGFGELFF. DNA of the CDR3: TGTGCCAGCAGCTTAGTTGGGGGCTTCGGGGAGCTGTTTTTT.

There are many counts of this clonotype. V usage is TRBV29-1 and J usage is TRBJ2-3, with 8 bases aligning to TRBD2. V was clipped by 7 bases and J by 1 base; unmatched bases: 4. Germline V gene data show CDR1 as SQVTM and CDR2 as ANQGSEA. The CDR3 totals 13 residues. The CDR3 sequence: CSARGGGTDTQYF. Here the CDR3 DNA reads TGCAGCGCCCGGGGGGGCGGCACAGATACGCAGTATTTT.

This clonotype was observed many times. This chain links TRBV5-1 with TRBJ2-7, with TRBD1 identical over 9 bases. Germline V lookup: CDR1 SGHRS, CDR2 YFSETQ. V dropped 1 base and J dropped 4; count of bases not matched to a gene: 3. The CDR3 runs to 14 residues. CDR3 nucleotide sequence: TGCGCCAGCAGCTTGACAGGGGGCGGGTACGAGCAGTACTTC. As protein: CASSLTGGGYEQYF. The entire variable domain, with the rest obtained from reference TRBV5-1 and TRBJ2-7, is as follows: KAGVTQTPRYLIKTRGQQVTLSCSPISGHRSVSWYQQTPGQGLQFLFEYFSETQRNKGNFPGRFSGRQFSNSRSEMNVSTLELGDSALYLCASSLTGGGYEQYFGPGTRLTVT.

This clonotype appeared a few times. CDR3: CASSGWSSYNEQFF. In DNA, the CDR3 is TGTGCCAGCTCAGGGTGGTCCTCCTACAATGAGCAGTTCTTC. The chain joins TRBV12-3 or TRBV12-4 to TRBJ2-1, with TRBD1 as a possible D gene (5 bases). V lost 8 bases, J lost 0 bases, and 11 bases lay in between. There are 14 residues in the CDR3.

The table lists this clonotype with a few counts. The chain joins TRBV27 to TRBJ2-7, with a possible D match to TRBD2 (6 bases). Germline assignment: CDR1 MNHEY and CDR2 SMNVEV (reference sequence). The V and J ends lost 8 bases and 4 bases respectively, with 21 bases between them. The CDR3 is made up of 15 amino acids. The CDR3: CASSHYGGVGYEQYF. Written as DNA, the CDR3 is TGTGCCAGCTCACATTACGGAGGGGTTGGGTACGAGCAGTACTTC.

This clonotype has more than one count but fewer than ten. The chain employs TRBV6-5 and TRBJ2-1; 7 nucleotides line up with TRBD1. V shed 6 bases, J shed 8 bases, and the junction held 7 bases outside the gene matches. Germline CDR1 MNHEY, CDR2 SVGAGI. CDR3 size: 13 residues. The CDR3 DNA is TGTGCCAGCAGCTCGGGACAGCCCGATGAGCAGTTCTTC. Its translation is CASSSGQPDEQFF.

The rearrangement joins TRBV7-9 to TRBJ2-7; weak D call: TRBD2 (6 bases). Trimming removed 3 bases from V and 3 bases from J, with 12 bases in between. The V gene's germline CDR1 is SEHNR and CDR2 FQNEAQ (reference sequence). The CDR3 consists of 14 residues. The CDR3 protein is CASSLAGPRYEQYF. CDR3 nucleotides: TGTGCCAGCAGCTTGGCGGGGCCCCGCTACGAGCAGTACTTC. The full variable domain, its missing parts supplied by reference TRBV7-9 and TRBJ2-7, is DTGVSQNPRHKITKRGQNVTFRCDPISEHNRLYWYRQTLGQGPEFLTYFQNEAQLEKSRLLSDRFSAERPKGSFSTLEIQRTEQGDSAMYLCASSLAGPRYEQYFGPGTRLTVT.

This chain joins TRBV3-1 and TRBJ1-6; D is perhaps TRBD1 (5 bases). The CDR3 sequence is 15 residues long. The germline V gene has CDR1 LGHDT and CDR2 YNNKEL (reference sequence). Between the trimmed V and J ends, which lost 1 base and 8 bases, there was a span of 12 bases. In nucleotides, the CDR3 is TGTGCCAGCAGCCAAGTTAGCTGGGGCGATTCACCCCTCCACTTT. Translation: CASSQVSWGDSPLHF.

J is TRBJ2-3 and V is TRBV5-6, with TRBD2 matching over 9 bases. With 4 bases clipped from V and 6 bases from J, the junction kept 9 bases outside the gene matches. CDR3 length: 15 residues. Per the germline V gene, CDR1 is SGHDT and CDR2 is YYEEEE. CDR3 bases: TGTGCCAGCAGCCCCGGGGGGACTAGCTCGGATACGCAGTATTTT. Translating gives CASSPGGTSSDTQYF.

V is TRBV5-1 and J is TRBJ2-7; the match to TRBD1 covers 8 bases. Germline loops: CDR1 SGHRS, CDR2 YFSETQ. This CDR3 has 16 residues. V trimming: 0 bases; J trimming: 3 bases; junction bases outside the gene matches: 8. The CDR3 bases are TGCGCCAGCAGCTTGGAGCTTCAGGGGGCCTTCTACGAGCAGTACTTC. It translates to CASSLELQGAFYEQYF.

This clonotype has just a few counts. V is TRBV12-3 or TRBV12-4 and J is TRBJ2-6; D is undetermined. The CDR3 is 14 residues long. The V and J ends lost 2 bases and 4 bases respectively, with 6 bases between them. DNA of the CDR3: TGTGCCAGCAGTTTAAGAACCGGGGCCAACGTCCTGACTTTC. Its protein is CASSLRTGANVLTF.